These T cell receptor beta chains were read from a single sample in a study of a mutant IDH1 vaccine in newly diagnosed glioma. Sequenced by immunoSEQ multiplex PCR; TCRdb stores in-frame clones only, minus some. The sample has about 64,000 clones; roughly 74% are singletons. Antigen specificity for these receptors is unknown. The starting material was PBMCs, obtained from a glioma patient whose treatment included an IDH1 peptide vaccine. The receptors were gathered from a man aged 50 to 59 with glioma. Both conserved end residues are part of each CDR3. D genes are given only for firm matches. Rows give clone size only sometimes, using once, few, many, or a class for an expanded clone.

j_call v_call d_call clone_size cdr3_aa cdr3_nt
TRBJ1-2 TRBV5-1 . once CASSSGQAPFDGYTF TGCGCCAGCAGCTCAGGGCAAGCCCCCTTTGATGGCTACACCTTC
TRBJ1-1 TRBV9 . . CASSASVVTEAFF TGTGCCAGCAGCGCATCCGTTGTAACTGAAGCTTTCTTT
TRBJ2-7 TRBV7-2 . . CASSLATGSYEQYF TGTGCCAGCAGCTTAGCCACAGGGTCCTACGAGCAGTACTTC
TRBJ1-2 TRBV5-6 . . CASSLGGSYGYTF TGTGCCAGCAGCTTGGGGGGATCCTATGGCTACACCTTC
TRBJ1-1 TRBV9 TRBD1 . CASSLRTGDRTEAFF TGTGCCAGCAGCCTCCGGACAGGGGATCGCACTGAAGCTTTCTTT
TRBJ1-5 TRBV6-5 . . CASSGGSYNQPQHF TGTGCCAGCAGTGGGGGCTCTTACAATCAGCCCCAGCATTTT
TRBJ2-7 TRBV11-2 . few CASSFYSSYEQYF TGTGCCAGCAGCTTCTACAGTTCCTACGAGCAGTACTTC
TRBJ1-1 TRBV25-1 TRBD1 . CASTLGQQAFF TGTGCCAGCACATTGGGACAGCAAGCTTTCTTT
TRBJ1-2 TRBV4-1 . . CASSQGGDRFILWSYTF TGCGCCAGCAGCCAAGGTGGTGACAGATTTATTTTATGGAGCTACACCTTC
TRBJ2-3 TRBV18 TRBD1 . CASSPPVTGGNTDTQYF TGTGCCAGCTCACCACCGGTGACAGGGGGCAACACAGATACGCAGTATTTT
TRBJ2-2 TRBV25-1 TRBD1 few CASSELGGQINTGELFF TGTGCCAGCAGTGAATTAGGGGGACAGATTAACACCGGGGAGCTGTTTTTT
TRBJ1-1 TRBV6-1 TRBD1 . CASLWTGRTEAFF TGTGCCAGCCTCTGGACAGGGAGGACTGAAGCTTTCTTT
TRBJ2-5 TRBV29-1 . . CSVDPQVGTQYF TGCAGCGTCGACCCCCAGGTCGGGACCCAGTACTTC
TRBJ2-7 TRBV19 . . CASSYPGGFYEQYF TGTGCCAGTAGCTACCCTGGGGGATTCTACGAGCAGTACTTC
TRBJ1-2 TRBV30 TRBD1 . CAWSPRSGTGSNYGYTF TGTGCCTGGAGTCCGAGATCCGGGACAGGCTCTAACTATGGCTACACCTTC
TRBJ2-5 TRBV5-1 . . CASSLGSGQETQYF TGCGCCAGCAGCTTGGGTAGCGGCCAAGAGACCCAGTACTTC
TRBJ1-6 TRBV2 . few CAGFRDPNSPLHF TGTGCCGGCTTCAGGGATCCGAATTCACCCCTCCACTTT
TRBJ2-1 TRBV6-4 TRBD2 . CASNGKLAGGRCNEQFF TGTGCCAGCAATGGGAAACTAGCGGGGGGGCGCTGCAATGAGCAGTTCTTC
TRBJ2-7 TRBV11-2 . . CASSSTTGNYEQYF TGTGCCAGCAGCTCGACTACAGGGAACTACGAGCAGTACTTC
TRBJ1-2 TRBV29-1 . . CSVVFPGTYGYTF TGCAGCGTTGTTTTTCCCGGGACCTATGGCTACACCTTC
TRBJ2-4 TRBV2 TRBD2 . CASGAGGLTKNIQYF TGTGCCAGCGGGGCGGGGGGGCTAACCAAAAACATTCAGTACTTC
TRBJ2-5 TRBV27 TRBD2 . CASSLLTSGGAQETQYF TGTGCCAGCAGTTTATTAACTAGCGGGGGGGCCCAAGAGACCCAGTACTTC
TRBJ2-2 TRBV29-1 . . CSVGEASPNTGELFF TGCAGCGTTGGGGAGGCTTCTCCGAACACCGGGGAGCTGTTTTTT
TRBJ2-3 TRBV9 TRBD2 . CASSVERIAGEADTQYF TGTGCCAGCAGCGTAGAGAGGATAGCGGGGGAAGCAGATACGCAGTATTTT
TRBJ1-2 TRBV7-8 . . CASSPNRINYGYTF TGTGCCAGCAGCCCAAACAGGATTAACTATGGCTACACCTTC
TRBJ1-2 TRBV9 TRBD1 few CASLGTGRTNGYTF TGTGCCAGCCTTGGGACAGGCAGAACGAATGGCTACACCTTC
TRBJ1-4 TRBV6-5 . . CASSYSGERNEKLFF TGTGCCAGCAGTTACTCGGGGGAGAGGAATGAAAAACTGTTTTTT
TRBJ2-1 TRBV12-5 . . CASGLGSEQFF TGTGCTAGTGGTTTAGGGAGTGAGCAGTTCTTC